This TCR beta chain was sequenced during a study of shared clonotypes between healthy human individuals. The study, taken as a whole, reports: Of the naive CD4 clonotypes, approximately 5% were shared across a few donors. Rarefaction showed that sequencing of sorted subsets was incomplete (despite large depth).

The authors loaded about 0.2 ug DNA, tens of thousands of T cell genomes, into sorted-subset replicate PCRs. Under the authors' procedure: Filtering differed since immunoSEQ provided only junctions, with no quality scores. Generated by immunoSEQ multiplex PCR, the TCRdb table keeps only in-frame clones and is missing some. V and J calls and clone size follow that table, whereas D and trimming were derived from the DNA. The table has about 580,000 clones, about 98% seen once. Naive CD8 isolation took CD45RO-negative cells positively selected for CCR7 and excluded terminally differentiated effector memory CD45RA+ cells. Trimming removed 4 bases at V and 4 bases at J, with 9 bases between. Germline-derived CDR1 and CDR2 are SGHNT and YYREEE (reference sequence). The CDR3 extends over 12 amino acids. Worth noting for this clone: Its antigen is still unknown.

The chain couples TRBV5-4 to TRBJ2-7; D not certain. The clonotype was recovered from a young man in good health. Sequenced material: naive CD8+ T cells sorted from blood. CDR3 sequence (DNA): TGTGCCAGCAGCCAGTCAGCGTACGAGCAGTACTTC. It translates to CASSQSAYEQYF.